This T cell receptor beta chain was obtained from a study of T-cell reconstitution after alpha-beta-depleted transplantation in children. The CDR3 consists of 17 residues. Germline V gene data show CDR1 as MDHEN and CDR2 as SYDVKM. Unique molecular identifiers tagged the TCRbeta library. TCRdb processed the PCR reads anew with MiXCR; each CDR3 protein has one entry. The sample gives 40,000 to 55,000 distinct CDR3 sequences, around 9% of which show up once; approximately 25% is in the top ten. This clonotype has a count of ten or more. One end of the junction varies from germline; a read error may be responsible.

The material sequenced was PBMCs, mostly from graft donor cells, taken 60 days after TCRalphabeta/CD19-depleted stem cell transplant. The chain joins TRBV28 to TRBJ2-6, with a weak D call TRBD2 (5 bases). This receptor was taken from a male patient between 2 and 9 years old who had a stem cell transplant for chronic granulomatous disease, so the T cells may come from the graft donor. Here the CDR3 reads CASSLWTTGSGANVLTF. The CDR3 DNA follows: TGTGCCAGCAGTCTATGGACGACGGGGTCTGGGGCCAACGTCCTGACTTTC.